This T cell receptor (beta chain) was identified during a study of cytotoxic CD8 clonotypes in ibrutinib-treated CLL. Across the whole study: After median roughly 68 months, approximately 15 stayed in remission, about 12 progressed; responses around 24 partial, 2 complete. Response sampling came at median approximately twelve months of treatment, ranging about 6 to 36 months. Study observations and caveats: Public clonotypes, an uncommon group, contracted or remained stable on treatment.

The protocol was immunoSEQ multiplex PCR, while the TCRdb copy is restricted to in-frame clones and leaves out a portion. The sample shows tens of thousands of clones, about 86% of them seen only once. To note about this clone: Its antigen remains unknown.

V dropped 5 bases and J dropped 8; count of bases not matched to a gene: 10. The germline CDR1 and CDR2 sequences are MNHEY and SMNVEV (reference sequence). The CDR3 is made up of 15 amino acids. The material sequenced was PBMCs, taken before ibrutinib treatment. The receptor was derived from a human donor with chronic lymphocytic leukemia. The chain joins TRBV27 to TRBJ2-5, with 11 bases aligning to TRBD2. CDR3 nucleotide sequence: TGTGCCAGCAGTAATCAGACTAGCGGGATCACAACCCAGTACTTC. Protein product: CASSNQTSGITTQYF.